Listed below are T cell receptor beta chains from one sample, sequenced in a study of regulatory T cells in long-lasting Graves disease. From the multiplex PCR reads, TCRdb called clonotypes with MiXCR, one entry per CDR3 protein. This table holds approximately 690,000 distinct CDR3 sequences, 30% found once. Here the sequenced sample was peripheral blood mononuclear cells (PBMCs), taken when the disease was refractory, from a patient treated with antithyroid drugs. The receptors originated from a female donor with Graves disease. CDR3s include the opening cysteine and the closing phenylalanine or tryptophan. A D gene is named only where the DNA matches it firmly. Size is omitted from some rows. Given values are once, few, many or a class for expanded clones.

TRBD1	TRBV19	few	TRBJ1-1	TGTGCCGGTAGAACCGGGACAGCCTCTGAAGCTTTCTTT	CAGRTGTASEAFF
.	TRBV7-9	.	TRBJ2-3	TGTGCCAGCAGCTTAGGTCGGGGGAGTGGAACAGATACGCAGTATTTT	CASSLGRGSGTDTQYF
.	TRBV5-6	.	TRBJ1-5	TGTGCCAGCAGCTTGGCTGTATCGGGGATCAGGAATCAGCCCCAGCATTTT	CASSLAVSGIRNQPQHF
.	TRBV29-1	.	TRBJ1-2	TGCAGCGTGGGAACGACAAGGGCGGATAACTATGGCTACACCTTC	CSVGTTRADNYGYTF
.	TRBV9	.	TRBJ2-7	TGTGCCAGCAGCGTTGGGCTAGCCCAGAGCCACGAGCAGTACTTC	CASSVGLAQSHEQYF
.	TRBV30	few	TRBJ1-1	TGTGCCTTTTTAAGGAGGACTGAAGCTTTCTTT	CAFLRRTEAFF
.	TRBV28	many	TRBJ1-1	TGTGCCAGCAGTGCAGATACGAACACTGAAGCTTTCTTT	CASSADTNTEAFF
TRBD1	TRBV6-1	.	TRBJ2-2	TGTGCCAGCAGACACGACAGGGGCGGGGCCGGGGAGCTGTTTTTT	CASRHDRGGAGELFF
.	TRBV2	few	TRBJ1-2	TGTGCCAGCAGGCCTTCAGCCCTCGGTGGCTACACCTTC	CASRPSALGGYTF
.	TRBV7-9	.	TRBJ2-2	TGTGCCAGCAGCCCCATCTATGAGACCGGGGAGCTGTTTTTT	CASSPIYETGELFF
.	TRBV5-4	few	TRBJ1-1	TGTGCCAGCAGCTGGGGAACGCCTCAGAACACTGAAGCTTTCTTT	CASSWGTPQNTEAFF
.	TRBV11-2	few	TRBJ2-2	TGTGCCAGCAGCTTTAAGTGGGCCGGGGAGCTGTTTTTT	CASSFKWAGELFF
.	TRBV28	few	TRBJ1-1	TGTGCCAGCAACCCCCCGGGAGCTGAAGCCTTCTTT	CASNPPGAEAFF
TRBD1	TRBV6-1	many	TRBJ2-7	TGTGCCAGCAGGATGGGACAGCAAACCTACGAGCAGTACTTC	CASRMGQQTYEQYF
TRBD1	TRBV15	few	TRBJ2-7	TGTGCCACCACCAGGACAGGGGGGAACGAGCAGTACTTC	CATTRTGGNEQYF
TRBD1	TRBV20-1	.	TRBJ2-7	TGCAGTGCTAGAGAGAGAGCGGGACAGGGGGCCGAGCAGTACTTC	CSARERAGQGAEQYF
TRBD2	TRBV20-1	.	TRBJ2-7	TGCAGTGCTAGAGTAGCGGGTCTCTACGAGCAGTACTTC	CSARVAGLYEQYF
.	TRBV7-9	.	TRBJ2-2	TGCGTAGGGGAAAACACCGGGGAGCTGTTTTTT	CVGENTGELFF
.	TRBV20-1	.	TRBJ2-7	TGCAGTGCTAGAGATCTCGGGGCAGGGGTCTTCGAGCAGTACTTC	CSARDLGAGVFEQYF
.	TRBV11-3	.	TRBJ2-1	TGTGCCAGCAGCTTAGTGTTTCAGGGTGATGAGCAGTTCTTC	CASSLVFQGDEQFF
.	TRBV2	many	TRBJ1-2	TGTGCCAGCAGTCATAACCGGGACTACGAACTTCCTTGGGATGGCTACACCTTC	CASSHNRDYELPWDGYTF
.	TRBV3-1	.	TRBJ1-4	TGTGCCAGCAGCCAAGATCCCCCCGCAACTAATGAAAAACTGTTTTTT	CASSQDPPATNEKLFF
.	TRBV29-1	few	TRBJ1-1	TGCAGCGTTTCTTGGCAGGGCAGAACTGAAGCTTTCTTT	CSVSWQGRTEAFF
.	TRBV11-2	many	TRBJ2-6	TGTGCCAGCAGCTTAGAGGGTCGGAAAGCACACAACGTCCTGACTTTC	CASSLEGRKAHNVLTF
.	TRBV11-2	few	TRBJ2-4	TGTGCCAGCAGCTTAGCACGAAAAAACATTCAGTACTTC	CASSLARKNIQYF
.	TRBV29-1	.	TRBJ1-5	TGCAGCGTTGCTAGGGGACGCAATCAGCCCCAGCATTTT	CSVARGRNQPQHF
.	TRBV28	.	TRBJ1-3	TGTGCCAGCAGACTGAGTGGAAACACCATATATTTT	CASRLSGNTIYF
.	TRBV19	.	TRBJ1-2	TGTGCCAGTATGTTTTCCGGGACACCGCCCACTAACTATGGCTACACCTTC	CASMFSGTPPTNYGYTF
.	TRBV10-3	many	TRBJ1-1	TGTGCCATCACCCAGGATGGGGAAGGCACTGAAGCTTTCTTT	CAITQDGEGTEAFF
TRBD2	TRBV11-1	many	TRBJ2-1	TGTGCCAGCAGCTCCTTTGCTAGCGGGAGGGCTAATGAGCAGTTCTTC	CASSSFASGRANEQFF
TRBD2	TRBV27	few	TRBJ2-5	TGTGCCAGCAGTTATATAGCGGGGGAAGAGACCCAGTACTTC	CASSYIAGEETQYF
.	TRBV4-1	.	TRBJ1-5	TGCGCCAGCAGCCCCCGACACCCCAATCAGCCCCAGCATTTT	CASSPRHPNQPQHF
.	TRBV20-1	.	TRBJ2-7	TGCAGTGCTATTGTCAGACCCTACGAGCAGTACTTC	CSAIVRPYEQYF
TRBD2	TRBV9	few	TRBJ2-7	TGTGCCAGCAGCGTGGGACCGGGACTAGCATCCTACGAGCAGTACTTC	CASSVGPGLASYEQYF
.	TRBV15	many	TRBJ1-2	TGTGCCACCAGTACAGGGTATGGGTTCTACACCTTC	CATSTGYGFYTF
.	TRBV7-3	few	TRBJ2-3	TGTGCCAGCAGCCCCGTGAAGGGGGTCACAGATACGCAGTATTTT	CASSPVKGVTDTQYF
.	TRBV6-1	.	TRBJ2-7	TGTGCCAGCAGTGAACCGACCTCCTACGAGCAGTACTTC	CASSEPTSYEQYF
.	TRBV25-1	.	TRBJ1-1	TGTGCCAGCAGTGGGGGGACAACGGCATTCTTT	CASSGGTTAFF